The 4 T cell receptor beta chains below come from one sample, sequenced in a study of blood T cell repertoires in COVID-19. Data came from immunoSEQ multiplex PCR; TCRdb stores just in-frame clones and leaves some out. The table has about 140,000 clones, around 86% seen once. Sequencing used peripheral blood. The receptors here all came from a human donor in a cohort sampled during active COVID-19.

V is TRBV28 and J is TRBJ2-3, with unresolved D. CDR3 length: 17 amino acids. V was trimmed by 2 bases and J by 1 base, leaving 16 bases between them. The germline CDR1 and CDR2 sequences are MDHEN and SYDVKM. CDR3 coding DNA: TGTGCCAGCAGTTTAGGCGTACCCAGACATGGCACAGATACGCAGTATTTT. Its protein product is CASSLGVPRHGTDTQYF. Filled out from reference TRBV28 and TRBJ2-3, the complete variable domain reads DVKVTQSSRYLVKRTGEKVFLECVQDMDHENMFWYRQDPGLGLRLIYFSYDVKMKEKGDIPEGYSVSREKKERFSLILESASTNQTSMYLCASSLGVPRHGTDTQYFGPGTRLTVL.

This clone showed up just once. J is TRBJ1-2 and V is TRBV28; 11 bases align to TRBD1. This CDR3 contains 14 residues. The ends lost 6 bases at V and 8 bases at J; junction bases unmatched: 8. CDR1 is MDHEN, CDR2 SYDVKM, per germline. The CDR3 bases are TGTGCCAGCAGCCGGCGGACAGGGGGCCGGGGCTACACCTTC. It is translated as CASSRRTGGRGYTF.

In nucleotides, the CDR3 is TGTGCCAGCAGCTTGGTCGGGAACACTGAAGCTTTCTTT. Amino acids: CASSLVGNTEAFF. The chain has TRBV7-8 and TRBJ1-1; no firm D call. From germline, CDR1 is SGHVS and CDR2 FQNEAQ. Trimming removed 3 bases from V and 1 base from J, with 6 bases in between. This CDR3 contains 13 residues.

The chain combines TRBV27 with TRBJ2-1; 7 nucleotides line up with TRBD2. V lost 5 bases and J lost 3; bases outside the gene matches: 7. Germline CDR1 MNHEY, CDR2 SMNVEV (reference sequence). This CDR3 spans 15 amino acids. CDR3 residues: CASSPPSSGYNEQFF. CDR3 nucleotide sequence: TGTGCCAGCAGTCCCCCCTCTAGCGGCTACAATGAGCAGTTCTTC.